This T cell receptor (beta chain) appears in the sequencing data of a study of T cells in localized non-small cell lung cancer. With respect to this clone: What it binds is not known.

This table comes from immunoSEQ multiplex PCR, and its TCRdb copy is limited to in-frame clones, with some not included. The sample carries some 15,000 clones, approximately 85% recorded once. Overall study results and limits: An association was observed between higher blood T cell density and longer overall survival. Uninvolved adjacent lung showed the highest T cell clonality, exceeding tumor. Turning up in adjacent lung were a median around 60 of the top 100 tumor clones.

This specimen was peripheral blood, taken before any cancer treatment. The TCR comes from a woman aged 35 to 70 with stage I lung adenocarcinoma.

The CDR3 DNA is TGCGCCAGCAGCAACGGACAGGGAAAGTTTGAGACCCAGTACTTC. This codes for CASSNGQGKFETQYF. This rearrangement joins TRBV5-1 to TRBJ2-5, with 8 nucleotides matching TRBD1. Unmatched junction bases numbered 10, after V lost 4 bases and J lost 5 bases. The length of the CDR3 is 15 residues. The germline CDR1 and CDR2 sequences are SGHRS and YFSETQ.